These T cell receptor beta chains were read from a single sample in a study of response to subunit inactivated influenza vaccine. A single record per CDR3 protein comes from TCRdb applying MiXCR to the RT-PCR reads. The repertoire holds approximately 480,000 distinct CDR3 sequences, with about a tenth as singletons. The sequenced sample was PBMCs from blood, obtained 35 to 45 days after vaccination. All receptors derive from a man over 45 who received an inactivated influenza vaccine. Both conserved end residues are part of each CDR3. Fields, in order: clone size, V gene, J gene, D gene, CDR3 protein, CDR3 DNA. A D gene is named only where the DNA matches it firmly. Not all rows give a size; the values are once, few, many and, for expanded clones, a class.

abundance: many
v_gene: TRBV7-9
j_gene: TRBJ1-2
d_gene: .
CDR3aa: CASSLDSGYGYTF
CDR3nt: TGTGCCAGCAGCCTCGACAGTGGCTATGGCTACACCTTC

abundance: .
v_gene: TRBV15
j_gene: TRBJ1-2
d_gene: .
CDR3aa: CATSLDRNELGLYGYTF
CDR3nt: TGTGCCACCAGCCTCGATCGTAATGAACTAGGGCTCTATGGCTACACCTTC

abundance: .
v_gene: TRBV20-1
j_gene: TRBJ2-1
d_gene: TRBD2
CDR3aa: CSAREGGFRTTTYNEQFF
CDR3nt: TGCAGTGCTAGAGAGGGGGGGTTTCGGACCACGACATACAATGAGCAGTTCTTC

abundance: .
v_gene: TRBV6-6
j_gene: TRBJ1-6
d_gene: .
CDR3aa: CASSPGTSSPLHF
CDR3nt: TGTGCCAGCAGTCCCGGGACATCTTCACCCCTCCACTTT

abundance: .
v_gene: TRBV6-1
j_gene: TRBJ1-1
d_gene: TRBD1
CDR3aa: CASRSRTGLMNTEAFF
CDR3nt: TGTGCCAGCAGAAGCCGGACAGGGCTAATGAACACTGAAGCTTTCTTT

abundance: few
v_gene: TRBV28
j_gene: TRBJ2-3
d_gene: .
CDR3aa: CASSPSGLTDTQYF
CDR3nt: TGTGCCAGCAGTCCCTCGGGGTTGACAGATACGCAGTATTTT

abundance: many
v_gene: TRBV5-1
j_gene: TRBJ1-1
d_gene: TRBD1
CDR3aa: CASSWDRVAGTEAFF
CDR3nt: TGCGCCAGCAGCTGGGACAGGGTCGCGGGCACTGAAGCTTTCTTT

abundance: .
v_gene: TRBV20-1
j_gene: TRBJ2-5
d_gene: TRBD2
CDR3aa: CSATRAGGPEETQYF
CDR3nt: TGCAGTGCTACAAGAGCGGGAGGGCCCGAAGAGACCCAGTACTTC

abundance: .
v_gene: TRBV6-2/TRBV6-3
j_gene: TRBJ2-1
d_gene: TRBD1
CDR3aa: CASSYSMEANWDRPYNEQFF
CDR3nt: TGTGCCAGCAGTTACTCGATGGAGGCAAACTGGGACAGGCCCTACAATGAGCAGTTCTTC

abundance: few
v_gene: TRBV5-6
j_gene: TRBJ2-3
d_gene: .
CDR3aa: CASSSSEGITDTQYF
CDR3nt: TGTGCCAGCAGCTCAAGCGAAGGGATCACAGATACGCAGTATTTT

abundance: .
v_gene: TRBV12-3/TRBV12-4
j_gene: TRBJ2-1
d_gene: TRBD1
CDR3aa: CASSRYQGDEYNEHFF
CDR3nt: TGTGCCAGCAGTCGATATCAGGGGGACGAATACAATGAGCACTTCTTC

abundance: few
v_gene: TRBV4-1
j_gene: TRBJ1-1
d_gene: .
CDR3aa: CASSQDRRGYTEAFF
CDR3nt: TGCGCCAGCAGCCAAGACCGGAGGGGTTACACTGAAGCTTTCTTT

abundance: few
v_gene: TRBV4-3
j_gene: TRBJ2-2
d_gene: .
CDR3aa: CASSQRDPDVLGELFF
CDR3nt: TGCGCCAGCAGCCAAAGGGACCCCGATGTCTTAGGGGAGCTGTTTTTT

abundance: few
v_gene: TRBV5-4
j_gene: TRBJ1-3
d_gene: TRBD1
CDR3aa: CASSATGGARPIYF
CDR3nt: TGTGCCAGCAGCGCTACAGGGGGCGCGCGCCCCATATATTTT

abundance: .
v_gene: TRBV6-5
j_gene: TRBJ2-5
d_gene: TRBD2
CDR3aa: CASSLRGGLETQYF
CDR3nt: TGTGCCAGCAGTTTGCGGGGGGGCCTGGAGACCCAGTACTTC

abundance: many
v_gene: TRBV20-1
j_gene: TRBJ1-5
d_gene: TRBD1
CDR3aa: CSAQQGARQPQHF
CDR3nt: TGCAGTGCTCAACAGGGGGCTCGCCAGCCCCAGCATTTT

abundance: few
v_gene: TRBV6-6
j_gene: TRBJ1-4
d_gene: .
CDR3aa: CASQRTGEKLFF
CDR3nt: TGTGCCAGCCAACGGACGGGGGAAAAACTGTTTTTT

abundance: few
v_gene: TRBV6-2/TRBV6-3
j_gene: TRBJ2-1
d_gene: .
CDR3aa: CASSYSAGLIGGSYNEQFF
CDR3nt: TGTGCCAGCAGTTACTCGGCGGGGTTGATAGGGGGCTCCTACAATGAGCAGTTCTTC

abundance: few
v_gene: TRBV7-2
j_gene: TRBJ2-7
d_gene: .
CDR3aa: CASTRGDRATYEQYF
CDR3nt: TGTGCCAGCACGCGAGGGGACCGGGCAACCTACGAGCAGTACTTC

abundance: .
v_gene: TRBV5-5
j_gene: TRBJ2-5
d_gene: .
CDR3aa: CASSLFSQETQYF
CDR3nt: TGTGCCAGCAGCTTGTTCAGTCAAGAGACCCAGTACTTC

abundance: .
v_gene: TRBV7-9
j_gene: TRBJ2-7
d_gene: .
CDR3aa: CASSSPVQGPRHNEQYF
CDR3nt: TGTGCCAGCAGCTCTCCGGTTCAGGGGCCTCGGCACAACGAGCAGTACTTC

abundance: few
v_gene: TRBV7-6
j_gene: TRBJ1-1
d_gene: .
CDR3aa: CASSLEAYGNMNTEAFF
CDR3nt: TGTGCCAGCAGCTTAGAAGCCTACGGAAACATGAACACTGAAGCTTTCTTT

abundance: .
v_gene: TRBV7-2
j_gene: TRBJ2-1
d_gene: .
CDR3aa: CASSLVSLAPNEKFF
CDR3nt: TGTGCCAGCAGCTTAGTAAGCCTAGCCCCTAATGAGAAGTTCTTC

abundance: few
v_gene: TRBV4-3
j_gene: TRBJ2-1
d_gene: TRBD2
CDR3aa: CASSPGLAIEQFF
CDR3nt: TGCGCCAGCAGCCCCGGACTAGCGATTGAGCAGTTCTTC

abundance: many
v_gene: TRBV20-1
j_gene: TRBJ2-3
d_gene: TRBD2
CDR3aa: CSARDFQRGLDTQYF
CDR3nt: TGCAGTGCTAGAGATTTCCAGCGGGGATTGGATACGCAGTATTTT

abundance: .
v_gene: TRBV4-3
j_gene: TRBJ2-2
d_gene: TRBD2
CDR3aa: CASSFGLADTGELFF
CDR3nt: TGCGCCAGCAGCTTTGGACTAGCGGACACCGGGGAGCTGTTTTTT

abundance: many
v_gene: TRBV10-3
j_gene: TRBJ2-3
d_gene: .
CDR3aa: CAISVEGSTDTQYF
CDR3nt: TGTGCCATCAGTGTGGAGGGGAGCACAGATACGCAGTATTTT

abundance: many
v_gene: TRBV7-3
j_gene: TRBJ2-5
d_gene: TRBD2
CDR3aa: CASSSNPRGLAGGETQYF
CDR3nt: TGTGCCAGCAGCTCAAACCCCAGGGGACTAGCGGGGGGAGAGACCCAGTACTTC

abundance: few
v_gene: TRBV29-1
j_gene: TRBJ1-5
d_gene: TRBD1
CDR3aa: CSAQGAKGEPQHF
CDR3nt: TGCAGCGCCCAGGGGGCGAAGGGGGAGCCCCAGCATTTT

abundance: .
v_gene: TRBV28
j_gene: TRBJ2-5
d_gene: .
CDR3aa: CASSLPRQFPQETQYF
CDR3nt: TGTGCCAGCAGTTTACCCAGACAATTCCCCCAAGAGACCCAGTACTTC

abundance: .
v_gene: TRBV11-2
j_gene: TRBJ2-3
d_gene: TRBD1
CDR3aa: CASSPAGTGPLDFDTQYF
CDR3nt: TGTGCCAGCAGCCCGGCCGGGACAGGGCCTCTAGATTTCGATACGCAGTATTTT

abundance: .
v_gene: TRBV21-1
j_gene: TRBJ2-3
d_gene: .
CDR3aa: CASSNPPPTSGERDTQYF
CDR3nt: TGTGCCAGCAGCAACCCACCCCCGACTAGCGGTGAAAGGGATACGCAGTATTTT

abundance: .
v_gene: TRBV12-2
j_gene: TRBJ2-5
d_gene: .
CDR3aa: CASRCETGGIQETQYF
CDR3nt: TGTGCAAGTCGCTGCGAAACGGGGGGGATACAAGAGACCCAGTACTTC

abundance: .
v_gene: TRBV2
j_gene: TRBJ2-3
d_gene: .
CDR3aa: CASSAEDGATDTQYF
CDR3nt: TGTGCCAGCAGTGCGGAGGATGGGGCCACAGATACGCAGTATTTT

abundance: few
v_gene: TRBV10-2
j_gene: TRBJ2-6
d_gene: .
CDR3aa: CASSDLFWSQHLSGANVLTF
CDR3nt: TGCGCCAGCAGTGATCTTTTCTGGTCACAGCACCTCTCTGGGGCCAACGTCCTGACTTTC

abundance: .
v_gene: TRBV20-1
j_gene: TRBJ1-2
d_gene: .
CDR3aa: CSAPFRGSGYGYTF
CDR3nt: TGCAGTGCTCCTTTCAGGGGATCGGGGTATGGCTACACCTTC

abundance: .
v_gene: TRBV4-2
j_gene: TRBJ2-4
d_gene: .
CDR3aa: CASSPERDAKNIQYF
CDR3nt: TGTGCCAGCAGCCCAGAAAGGGACGCCAAAAACATTCAGTACTTC

abundance: many
v_gene: TRBV6-5
j_gene: TRBJ2-1
d_gene: .
CDR3aa: CASSYGRVDEQFF
CDR3nt: TGTGCCAGCAGTTACGGCAGGGTAGATGAGCAGTTCTTC

abundance: many
v_gene: TRBV20-1
j_gene: TRBJ2-3
d_gene: .
CDR3aa: CSASLPTGILDTQYF
CDR3nt: TGCAGTGCTAGTCTTCCTACAGGAATTTTAGATACGCAGTATTTT

abundance: many
v_gene: TRBV5-6
j_gene: TRBJ2-1
d_gene: .
CDR3aa: CASSLGQVGEQFF
CDR3nt: TGTGCCAGCAGCTTAGGCCAGGTGGGTGAGCAGTTCTTC

abundance: few
v_gene: TRBV18
j_gene: TRBJ2-1
d_gene: .
CDR3aa: CASSPSRAYNEQFF
CDR3nt: TGTGCCAGCTCACCAAGCAGGGCCTACAATGAGCAGTTCTTC

abundance: many
v_gene: TRBV10-3
j_gene: TRBJ1-3
d_gene: .
CDR3aa: CAISSSRTLGNTIYF
CDR3nt: TGTGCCATCAGTTCTAGCAGGACGCTTGGAAACACCATATATTTT

abundance: .
v_gene: TRBV20-1
j_gene: TRBJ1-4
d_gene: .
CDR3aa: CSARDRGRRTNEKLFF
CDR3nt: TGCAGTGCTAGAGATCGGGGGAGGAGAACTAATGAAAAACTGTTTTTT

abundance: few
v_gene: TRBV20-1
j_gene: TRBJ2-5
d_gene: .
CDR3aa: CSAEPDRNQETQYF
CDR3nt: TGCAGTGCAGAACCCGACAGGAACCAAGAGACCCAGTACTTC

abundance: few
v_gene: TRBV4-1
j_gene: TRBJ2-1
d_gene: .
CDR3aa: CASSQVWGRGDEQFF
CDR3nt: TGCGCCAGCAGCCAAGTGTGGGGGCGAGGAGATGAGCAGTTCTTC

abundance: few
v_gene: TRBV12-3/TRBV12-4
j_gene: TRBJ1-6
d_gene: .
CDR3aa: CASSPGGYSPLHF
CDR3nt: TGTGCCAGCAGTCCCGGGGGCTATTCACCCCTCCACTTT

abundance: many
v_gene: TRBV29-1
j_gene: TRBJ1-2
d_gene: .
CDR3aa: CSVAQQPNYGYTF
CDR3nt: TGCAGCGTCGCTCAGCAGCCTAACTATGGCTACACCTTC

abundance: few
v_gene: TRBV5-8
j_gene: TRBJ1-5
d_gene: TRBD1
CDR3aa: CASSFDRGNQPQHF
CDR3nt: TGTGCCAGCAGCTTCGACAGGGGAAATCAGCCCCAGCATTTT

abundance: few
v_gene: TRBV20-1
j_gene: TRBJ2-7
d_gene: .
CDR3aa: CSARDADTGSYEQYF
CDR3nt: TGCAGTGCTAGGGACGCCGATACAGGATCCTACGAGCAGTACTTC

abundance: .
v_gene: TRBV7-6
j_gene: TRBJ1-2
d_gene: TRBD1
CDR3aa: CASSNTGGGGYTF
CDR3nt: TGTGCCAGCAGCAACACAGGGGGCGGTGGCTACACCTTC

abundance: few
v_gene: TRBV7-2
j_gene: TRBJ1-5
d_gene: .
CDR3aa: CASSLVSDGNQPQHF
CDR3nt: TGTGCCAGCAGCTTAGTATCCGACGGCAATCAGCCCCAGCATTTT

abundance: .
v_gene: TRBV20-1
j_gene: TRBJ2-2
d_gene: .
CDR3aa: CSAPDEISTGELFF
CDR3nt: TGCAGTGCTCCGGACGAAATCAGCACCGGGGAGCTGTTTTTT

abundance: .
v_gene: TRBV2
j_gene: TRBJ2-1
d_gene: TRBD1
CDR3aa: CASRDWTGLRFF
CDR3nt: TGTGCCAGCAGGGATTGGACAGGGCTACGGTTCTTC

abundance: .
v_gene: TRBV20-1
j_gene: TRBJ2-7
d_gene: TRBD1
CDR3aa: CSARADRGWGYEQYF
CDR3nt: TGCAGTGCTAGAGCTGACAGGGGATGGGGCTACGAGCAGTACTTC

abundance: .
v_gene: TRBV6-5
j_gene: TRBJ2-3
d_gene: TRBD1
CDR3aa: CASRPKTGAVTDTQYF
CDR3nt: TGTGCCAGCAGACCCAAGACAGGGGCCGTCACAGATACGCAGTATTTT

abundance: many
v_gene: TRBV24-1
j_gene: TRBJ2-2
d_gene: .
CDR3aa: CATSEPGPLNTGELFF
CDR3nt: TGTGCCACCAGTGAGCCGGGACCGTTGAACACCGGGGAGCTGTTTTTT